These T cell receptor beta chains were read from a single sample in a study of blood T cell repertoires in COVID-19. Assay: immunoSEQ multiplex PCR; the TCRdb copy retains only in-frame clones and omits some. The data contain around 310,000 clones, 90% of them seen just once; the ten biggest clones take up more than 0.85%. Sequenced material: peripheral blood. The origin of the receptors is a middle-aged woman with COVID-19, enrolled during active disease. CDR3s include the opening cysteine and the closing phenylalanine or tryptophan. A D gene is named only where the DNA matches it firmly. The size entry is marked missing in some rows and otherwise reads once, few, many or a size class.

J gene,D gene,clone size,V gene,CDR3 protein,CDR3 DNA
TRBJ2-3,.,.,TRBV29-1,CSAVDYRFTDTQYF,TGCAGCGCCGTGGACTACCGGTTCACAGATACGCAGTATTTT
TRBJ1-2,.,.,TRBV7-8,CASSPYWAGYPNYGYTF,TGTGCCAGCAGCCCTTATTGGGCAGGCTACCCTAACTATGGCTACACCTTC
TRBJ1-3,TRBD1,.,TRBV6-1,CASSDYRGLSGNTIYF,TGTGCCAGCAGTGATTACAGGGGACTCTCTGGAAACACCATATATTTT
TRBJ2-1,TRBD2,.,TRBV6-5,CASSYGLAGDEQFF,TGTGCCAGCAGTTACGGACTAGCGGGAGATGAGCAGTTCTTC
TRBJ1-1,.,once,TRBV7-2,CASSIMNTEAFF,TGTGCCAGCAGCATTATGAACACTGAAGCTTTCTTT
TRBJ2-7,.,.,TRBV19,CASRSDRSGVEQYF,TGTGCCAGTAGGAGCGACAGGTCCGGGGTCGAGCAGTACTTC
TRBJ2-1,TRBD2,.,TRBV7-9,CASSRLAGGYNEQFF,TGTGCCAGCAGCCGACTAGCGGGGGGCTACAATGAGCAGTTCTTC
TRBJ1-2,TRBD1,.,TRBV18,CASSPRGQGESRGYTF,TGTGCCAGCTCACCAAGGGGACAGGGCGAGTCGAGGGGCTACACCTTC
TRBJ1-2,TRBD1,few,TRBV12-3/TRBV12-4,CASSSDRGLGYTF,TGTGCCAGCAGTTCCGACAGGGGGCTTGGCTACACCTTC
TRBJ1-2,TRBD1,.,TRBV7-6,CASSPGPGQIYGYTF,TGTGCCAGCAGCCCAGGACCGGGACAGATCTATGGCTACACCTTC